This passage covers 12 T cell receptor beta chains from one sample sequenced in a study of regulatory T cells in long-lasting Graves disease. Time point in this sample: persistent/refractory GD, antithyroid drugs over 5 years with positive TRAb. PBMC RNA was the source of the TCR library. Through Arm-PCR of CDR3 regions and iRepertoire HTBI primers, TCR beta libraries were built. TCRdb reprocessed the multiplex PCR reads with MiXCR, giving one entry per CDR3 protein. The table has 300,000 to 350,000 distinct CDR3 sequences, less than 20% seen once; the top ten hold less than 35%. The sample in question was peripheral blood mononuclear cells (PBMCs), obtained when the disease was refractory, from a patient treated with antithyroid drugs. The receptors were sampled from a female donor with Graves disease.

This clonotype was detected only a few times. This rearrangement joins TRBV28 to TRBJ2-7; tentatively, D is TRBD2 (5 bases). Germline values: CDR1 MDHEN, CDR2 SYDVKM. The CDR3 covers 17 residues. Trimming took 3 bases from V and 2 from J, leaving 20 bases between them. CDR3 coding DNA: TGTGCCAGCAGTTTTTTTATGTCTCAGGACTGGACCTACGAGCAGTACTTC. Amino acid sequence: CASSFFMSQDWTYEQYF.

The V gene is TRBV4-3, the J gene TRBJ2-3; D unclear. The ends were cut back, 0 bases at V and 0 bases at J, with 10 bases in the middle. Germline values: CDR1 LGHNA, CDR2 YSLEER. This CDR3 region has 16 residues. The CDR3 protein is CASSQEPDASTDTQYF. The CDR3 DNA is TGCGCCAGCAGCCAAGAGCCCGACGCTAGCACAGATACGCAGTATTTT.

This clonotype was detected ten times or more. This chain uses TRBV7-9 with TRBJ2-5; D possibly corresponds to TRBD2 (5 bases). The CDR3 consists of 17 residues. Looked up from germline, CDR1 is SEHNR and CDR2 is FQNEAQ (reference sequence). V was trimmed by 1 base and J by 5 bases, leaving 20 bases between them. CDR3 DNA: TGTGCCAGCAGCTTAGGGATAACCCCCCAGAGAGGGGAGACCCAGTACTTC. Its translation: CASSLGITPQRGETQYF.

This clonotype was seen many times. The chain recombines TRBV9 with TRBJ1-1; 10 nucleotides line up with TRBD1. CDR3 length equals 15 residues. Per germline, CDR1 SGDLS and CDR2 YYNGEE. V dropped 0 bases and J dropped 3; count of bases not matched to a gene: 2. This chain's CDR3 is CASSVAGTGDTEAFF. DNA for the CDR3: TGTGCCAGCAGCGTAGCGGGGACAGGGGACACTGAAGCTTTCTTT. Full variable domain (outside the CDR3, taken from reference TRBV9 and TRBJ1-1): DSGVTQTPKHLITATGQRVTLRCSPRSGDLSVYWYQQSLDQGLQFLIQYYNGEERAKGNILERFSAQQFPDLHSELNLSSLELGDSALYFCASSVAGTGDTEAFFGQGTRLTVV.

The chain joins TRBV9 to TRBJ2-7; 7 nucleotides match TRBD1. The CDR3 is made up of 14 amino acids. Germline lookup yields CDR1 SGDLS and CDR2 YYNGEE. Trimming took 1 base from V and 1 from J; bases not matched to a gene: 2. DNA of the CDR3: TGTGCCAGCAGCGTAACAGGGGCATCCTACGAGCAGTACTTC. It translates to CASSVTGASYEQYF.

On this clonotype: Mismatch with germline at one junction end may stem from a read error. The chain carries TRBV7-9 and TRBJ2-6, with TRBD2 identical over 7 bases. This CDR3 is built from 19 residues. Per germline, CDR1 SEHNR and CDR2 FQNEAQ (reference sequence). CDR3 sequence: CASSPPRGSPLSGTNVLTF. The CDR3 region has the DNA TGTGCCAGCAGCCCCCCCCGCGGGAGTCCTCTCTCTGGGACCAACGTCCTGACTTTC.

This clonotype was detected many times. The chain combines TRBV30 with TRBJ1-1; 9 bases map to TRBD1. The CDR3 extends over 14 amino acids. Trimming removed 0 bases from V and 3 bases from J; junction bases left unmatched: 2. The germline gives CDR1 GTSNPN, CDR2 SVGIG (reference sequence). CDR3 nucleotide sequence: TGTGCCTGGAGTGTAGGGACAGGGTACACTGAAGCTTTCTTT. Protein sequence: CAWSVGTGYTEAFF.

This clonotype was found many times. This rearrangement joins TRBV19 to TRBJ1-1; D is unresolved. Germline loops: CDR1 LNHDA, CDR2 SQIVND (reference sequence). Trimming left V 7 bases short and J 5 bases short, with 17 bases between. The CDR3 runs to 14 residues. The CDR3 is CASISAPGRTEAFF. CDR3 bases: TGTGCCAGTATTTCGGCCCCTGGGCGGACTGAAGCTTTCTTT.

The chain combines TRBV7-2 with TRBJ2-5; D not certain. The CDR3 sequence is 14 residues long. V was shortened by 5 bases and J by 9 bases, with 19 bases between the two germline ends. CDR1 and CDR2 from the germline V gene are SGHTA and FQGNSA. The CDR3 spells CASSPSGRGEAQYF. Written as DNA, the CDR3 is TGTGCCAGCAGCCCCTCGGGCCGCGGCGAGGCCCAGTACTTC. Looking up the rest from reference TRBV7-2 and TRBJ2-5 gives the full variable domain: GAGVSQSPSNKVTEKGKDVELRCDPISGHTALYWYRQSLGQGLEFLIYFQGNSAPDKSGLPSDRFSAERTGGSVSTLTIQRTQQEDSAVYLCASSPSGRGEAQYFGPGTRLLVL.

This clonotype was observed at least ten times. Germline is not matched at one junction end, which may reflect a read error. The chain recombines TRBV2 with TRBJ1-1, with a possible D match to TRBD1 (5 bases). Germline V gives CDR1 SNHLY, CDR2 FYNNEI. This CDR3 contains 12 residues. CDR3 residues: CASNEGVTEAFF. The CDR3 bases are TGTGCCAGCAATGAAGGGGTCACTGAAGCTTTCTTT. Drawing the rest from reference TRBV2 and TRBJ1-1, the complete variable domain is EPEVTQTPSHQVTQMGQEVILRCVPISNHLYFYWYRQILGQKVEFLVSFYNNEISEKSEIFDDQFSVERPDGSNFTLKIRSTKLEDSAMYFCASNEGVTEAFFGQGTRLTVV.

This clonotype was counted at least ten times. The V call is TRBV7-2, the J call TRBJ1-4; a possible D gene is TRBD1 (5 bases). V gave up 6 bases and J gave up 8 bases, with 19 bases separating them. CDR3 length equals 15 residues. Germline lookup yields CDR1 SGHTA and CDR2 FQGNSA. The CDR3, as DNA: TGTGCCAGCAGTCCCCGGGGGGGGACTCAGGAAAAACTGTTTTTT. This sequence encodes CASSPRGGTQEKLFF.

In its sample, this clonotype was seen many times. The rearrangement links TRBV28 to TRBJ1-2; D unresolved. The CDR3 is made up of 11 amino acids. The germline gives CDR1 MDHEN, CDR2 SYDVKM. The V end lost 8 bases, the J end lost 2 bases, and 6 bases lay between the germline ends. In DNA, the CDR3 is TGTGCCAGCGCTCTAAACTATGGCTACACCTTC. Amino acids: CASALNYGYTF.